The rows below give T cell receptor beta chains drawn from one sample of a study of CD8 T cells in ankylosing spondylitis. TCRdb reprocessed the 5' RACE reads with MiXCR, giving one entry per CDR3 protein. The data show 700,000 or so distinct CDR3 sequences, with around 20% seen just once and around a fifth held by the top ten. Sequencing input: blood, either unsorted or a sorted T cell fraction (not recorded which). The source is a male donor with ankylosing spondylitis. Both conserved end residues are part of each CDR3. Fields, in order: V gene, J gene, D gene, clone size, CDR3 protein, CDR3 DNA. A D gene is named only where the DNA matches it firmly. Clone size, where shown, is once, few, many, or a class for clones that have expanded.

V gene: TRBV27
J gene: TRBJ2-5
D gene: .
clone size: few
CDR3 protein: CASSFWTQYF
CDR3 DNA: TGTGCCAGCAGTTTCTGGACCCAGTACTTC

V gene: TRBV12-3/TRBV12-4
J gene: TRBJ2-3
D gene: .
clone size: .
CDR3 protein: CASSPHPGPGTDTQYF
CDR3 DNA: TGTGCCAGCAGTCCACACCCGGGGCCGGGCACAGATACGCAGTATTTT

V gene: TRBV11-2
J gene: TRBJ2-6
D gene: .
clone size: .
CDR3 protein: CASSLARGAGANVLTF
CDR3 DNA: TGTGCCAGCAGCTTAGCCCGGGGCGCTGGGGCCAACGTCCTGACTTTC

V gene: TRBV2
J gene: TRBJ1-1
D gene: TRBD1
clone size: .
CDR3 protein: CASHRDREGAFF
CDR3 DNA: TGTGCCAGCCACCGAGACAGGGAGGGGGCTTTCTTT

V gene: TRBV28
J gene: TRBJ1-6
D gene: .
clone size: few
CDR3 protein: CASSFRADSSSPLHF
CDR3 DNA: TGTGCCAGCAGTTTCAGGGCCGACAGCTCTTCACCCCTCCACTTT

V gene: TRBV20-1
J gene: TRBJ1-2
D gene: .
clone size: .
CDR3 protein: CSAPRTQYGYTF
CDR3 DNA: TGCAGTGCTCCCCGGACTCAGTATGGCTACACCTTC

V gene: TRBV20-1
J gene: TRBJ2-5
D gene: TRBD1
clone size: .
CDR3 protein: CSARDFRQGQEETQYF
CDR3 DNA: TGCAGTGCTAGAGATTTTCGGCAGGGACAGGAGGAGACCCAGTACTTC

V gene: TRBV20-1
J gene: TRBJ2-5
D gene: TRBD2
clone size: .
CDR3 protein: CSYLLASGIKAETQYF
CDR3 DNA: TGCAGCTATCTATTGGCTAGCGGGATAAAGGCAGAGACCCAGTACTTC

V gene: TRBV6-6
J gene: TRBJ1-1
D gene: TRBD1
clone size: .
CDR3 protein: CASNLSGGFEAFF
CDR3 DNA: TGTGCCAGCAACTTGTCAGGGGGATTTGAAGCTTTCTTT

V gene: TRBV3-1
J gene: TRBJ2-2
D gene: .
clone size: .
CDR3 protein: CASSQRSLANTGELFF
CDR3 DNA: TGTGCCAGCAGCCAACGATCACTCGCGAACACCGGGGAGCTGTTTTTT

V gene: TRBV6-5
J gene: TRBJ2-2
D gene: .
clone size: .
CDR3 protein: CASSYSRTIGELFF
CDR3 DNA: TGTGCCAGCAGTTACTCGAGGACGATCGGGGAGCTGTTTTTT

V gene: TRBV5-6
J gene: TRBJ1-2
D gene: .
clone size: few
CDR3 protein: CASSLAAAGRDGYTF
CDR3 DNA: TGTGCCAGCAGCTTGGCCGCGGCAGGGAGGGATGGCTACACCTTC

V gene: TRBV20-1
J gene: TRBJ2-2
D gene: .
clone size: .
CDR3 protein: CSAIGQLNTGELFF
CDR3 DNA: TGCAGTGCGATCGGACAGTTGAACACCGGGGAGCTGTTTTTT

V gene: TRBV30
J gene: TRBJ2-7
D gene: .
clone size: .
CDR3 protein: CAWSWEGQQYF
CDR3 DNA: TGTGCCTGGAGCTGGGAAGGGCAGCAGTACTTC

V gene: TRBV5-6
J gene: TRBJ2-1
D gene: TRBD1
clone size: few
CDR3 protein: CASSWVGGSSYNEQFF
CDR3 DNA: TGTGCCAGCAGCTGGGTAGGGGGCTCTTCCTACAATGAGCAGTTCTTC

V gene: TRBV6-2/TRBV6-3
J gene: TRBJ2-1
D gene: TRBD2
clone size: .
CDR3 protein: CASSYPGTSRGVRSYNEQFF
CDR3 DNA: TGTGCCAGCAGTTACCCTGGGACTAGCAGGGGGGTGCGTTCCTACAATGAGCAGTTCTTC

V gene: TRBV15
J gene: TRBJ2-1
D gene: .
clone size: few
CDR3 protein: CATSARANNEQFF
CDR3 DNA: TGTGCCACCAGCGCACGGGCTAACAATGAGCAGTTCTTC

V gene: TRBV12-3/TRBV12-4
J gene: TRBJ2-2
D gene: TRBD1
clone size: .
CDR3 protein: CARSPEEFRDRGNTGELFF
CDR3 DNA: TGTGCCCGCAGTCCAGAGGAGTTCCGGGACAGGGGCAACACCGGGGAGCTGTTTTTT

V gene: TRBV4-3
J gene: TRBJ2-5
D gene: .
clone size: few
CDR3 protein: CASSYQGWGEETQYF
CDR3 DNA: TGCGCCAGCAGCTACCAAGGTTGGGGTGAAGAGACCCAGTACTTC

V gene: TRBV15
J gene: TRBJ2-5
D gene: TRBD2
clone size: many
CDR3 protein: CATSRAAGGINQETQYF
CDR3 DNA: TGTGCCACCAGCAGAGCGGCGGGGGGGATTAACCAAGAGACCCAGTACTTC

V gene: TRBV20-1
J gene: TRBJ2-7
D gene: TRBD2
clone size: .
CDR3 protein: CSAMEREAYEQYF
CDR3 DNA: TGCAGTGCTATGGAGCGGGAGGCCTACGAGCAGTACTTC

V gene: TRBV7-2
J gene: TRBJ2-3
D gene: TRBD2
clone size: .
CDR3 protein: CASSLVARGGRPQYF
CDR3 DNA: TGTGCCAGCAGCTTAGTTGCGCGGGGAGGGCGCCCGCAGTATTTT

V gene: TRBV20-1
J gene: TRBJ2-7
D gene: TRBD1
clone size: many
CDR3 protein: CSARGAGQGAMYEQYF
CDR3 DNA: TGCAGTGCTAGAGGGGCCGGACAGGGGGCTATGTACGAGCAGTACTTC

V gene: TRBV20-1
J gene: TRBJ1-1
D gene: TRBD1
clone size: few
CDR3 protein: CSGERDRGMNTEAFF
CDR3 DNA: TGCAGTGGGGAGAGGGACAGGGGGATGAACACTGAAGCTTTCTTT

V gene: TRBV24-1
J gene: TRBJ2-5
D gene: TRBD2
clone size: .
CDR3 protein: CATSDSPAGAGETQYF
CDR3 DNA: TGTGCCACCAGTGATTCCCCCGCGGGAGCGGGAGAGACCCAGTACTTC

V gene: TRBV6-1
J gene: TRBJ1-3
D gene: TRBD1
clone size: few
CDR3 protein: CASTPDRGNTIYF
CDR3 DNA: TGTGCCAGCACCCCGGACAGGGGAAACACCATATATTTT

V gene: TRBV27
J gene: TRBJ2-7
D gene: .
clone size: .
CDR3 protein: CASSLSPPGPRDEQYF
CDR3 DNA: TGTGCCAGCAGTTTAAGCCCACCGGGGCCTAGGGACGAGCAGTACTTC

V gene: TRBV7-6
J gene: TRBJ2-7
D gene: .
clone size: few
CDR3 protein: CASSSLGSLGQYF
CDR3 DNA: TGTGCCAGCAGCTCCCTGGGCAGTCTGGGGCAGTACTTC

V gene: TRBV11-2
J gene: TRBJ1-6
D gene: .
clone size: few
CDR3 protein: CASSFSGHRTPNNSPLHF
CDR3 DNA: TGTGCCAGCAGCTTTTCGGGACACCGTACACCCAATAATTCACCCCTCCACTTT

V gene: TRBV3-1
J gene: TRBJ2-1
D gene: .
clone size: few
CDR3 protein: CASSQGGGRYNEQFF
CDR3 DNA: TGTGCCAGCAGCCAAGGTGGGGGACGCTACAATGAGCAGTTCTTC

V gene: TRBV7-2
J gene: TRBJ2-5
D gene: .
clone size: few
CDR3 protein: CASSSGQVETQYF
CDR3 DNA: TGTGCCAGCAGCTCGGGACAAGTAGAGACCCAGTACTTC

V gene: TRBV20-1
J gene: TRBJ2-3
D gene: TRBD2
clone size: .
CDR3 protein: CSASWSPKKLAGGTDTQYF
CDR3 DNA: TGCAGTGCTAGTTGGAGCCCAAAAAAACTAGCGGGAGGAACAGATACGCAGTATTTT

V gene: TRBV20-1
J gene: TRBJ1-1
D gene: .
clone size: .
CDR3 protein: CSAHSPGMTEAFF
CDR3 DNA: TGCAGTGCTCACTCCCCGGGGATGACTGAAGCTTTCTTT

V gene: TRBV12-3/TRBV12-4
J gene: TRBJ1-1
D gene: .
clone size: few
CDR3 protein: CASSPLRYSGNTEAFF
CDR3 DNA: TGTGCCAGCAGCCCTTTGAGGTATTCTGGGAACACTGAAGCTTTCTTT

V gene: TRBV15
J gene: TRBJ2-7
D gene: .
clone size: few
CDR3 protein: CATSRQTGLGDPQYF
CDR3 DNA: TGTGCCACCAGCAGACAAACAGGGCTAGGGGATCCGCAGTACTTC

V gene: TRBV4-2
J gene: TRBJ2-7
D gene: TRBD2
clone size: few
CDR3 protein: CASSASGASSYEQYF
CDR3 DNA: TGTGCCAGCAGCGCGAGCGGGGCCAGCTCCTACGAGCAGTACTTC

V gene: TRBV5-4
J gene: TRBJ1-1
D gene: TRBD1
clone size: .
CDR3 protein: CASNPGGQGFTEAFF
CDR3 DNA: TGTGCCAGCAACCCCGGGGGACAGGGATTCACTGAAGCTTTCTTT

V gene: TRBV4-3
J gene: TRBJ2-7
D gene: .
clone size: .
CDR3 protein: CASSLQTGSNYEQYF
CDR3 DNA: TGCGCCAGCAGCCTCCAGACAGGTTCGAACTACGAGCAGTACTTC

V gene: TRBV6-1
J gene: TRBJ1-2
D gene: TRBD1
clone size: few
CDR3 protein: CASSEWVWDQGARDYGYTF
CDR3 DNA: TGTGCCAGCAGTGAATGGGTCTGGGATCAGGGGGCGCGAGACTATGGCTACACCTTC

V gene: TRBV5-1
J gene: TRBJ1-2
D gene: TRBD1
clone size: .
CDR3 protein: CASSSTGQEGFVLYYGYTF
CDR3 DNA: TGCGCCAGCAGCTCGACCGGACAGGAAGGTTTTGTCCTTTACTATGGCTACACCTTC

V gene: TRBV4-3
J gene: TRBJ2-3
D gene: TRBD1
clone size: .
CDR3 protein: CASSQDRGQGATDTQYF
CDR3 DNA: TGCGCCAGCAGCCAAGATAGGGGACAGGGGGCCACAGATACGCAGTATTTT

V gene: TRBV25-1
J gene: TRBJ2-2
D gene: .
clone size: few
CDR3 protein: CASSGSGSAGELFF
CDR3 DNA: TGTGCCAGCAGTGGTTCCGGGTCGGCGGGGGAGCTGTTTTTT

V gene: TRBV30
J gene: TRBJ2-1
D gene: TRBD2
clone size: .
CDR3 protein: CAWSVRGAGVEQFF
CDR3 DNA: TGTGCCTGGAGTGTACGAGGAGCGGGAGTTGAGCAGTTCTTC

V gene: TRBV6-5
J gene: TRBJ1-1
D gene: .
clone size: .
CDR3 protein: CASKEGGTEAFF
CDR3 DNA: TGTGCCAGCAAAGAAGGGGGAACTGAAGCTTTCTTT

V gene: TRBV10-3
J gene: TRBJ2-1
D gene: TRBD2
clone size: few
CDR3 protein: CAISKTSGDNEQFF
CDR3 DNA: TGTGCCATCAGTAAGACTAGCGGGGACAATGAGCAGTTCTTC

V gene: TRBV7-6
J gene: TRBJ1-4
D gene: .
clone size: few
CDR3 protein: CASSRRRGGNEKLFF
CDR3 DNA: TGTGCCAGCAGCCGCCGAAGGGGCGGGAATGAAAAACTGTTTTTT

V gene: TRBV6-1
J gene: TRBJ1-5
D gene: .
clone size: few
CDR3 protein: CASSEGGVGSNQPQHF
CDR3 DNA: TGTGCCAGCAGCGAAGGGGGGGTAGGGAGCAATCAGCCCCAGCATTTT

V gene: TRBV2
J gene: TRBJ1-1
D gene: TRBD1
clone size: .
CDR3 protein: CASSVESPGQLNTEAFF
CDR3 DNA: TGTGCCAGCAGTGTTGAATCCCCGGGACAGCTAAACACTGAAGCTTTCTTT

V gene: TRBV25-1
J gene: TRBJ2-3
D gene: TRBD2
clone size: .
CDR3 protein: CASSGLAGAPDTQYF
CDR3 DNA: TGTGCCAGCAGTGGACTAGCGGGGGCCCCAGATACGCAGTATTTT

V gene: TRBV5-5
J gene: TRBJ1-5
D gene: .
clone size: .
CDR3 protein: CASSLAGVGGQQPQHF
CDR3 DNA: TGTGCCAGCAGCTTGGCCGGAGTAGGGGGGCAACAGCCCCAGCATTTT

V gene: TRBV19
J gene: TRBJ2-2
D gene: TRBD2
clone size: .
CDR3 protein: CASSITSGIGGELFF
CDR3 DNA: TGTGCCAGTAGTATCACTAGCGGGATTGGCGGGGAGCTGTTTTTT

V gene: TRBV12-3/TRBV12-4
J gene: TRBJ2-7
D gene: .
clone size: .
CDR3 protein: CASSPGLAGRLHEQYF
CDR3 DNA: TGTGCCAGCAGTCCCGGGTTGGCAGGGCGGTTGCACGAGCAGTACTTC

V gene: TRBV7-9
J gene: TRBJ2-5
D gene: .
clone size: .
CDR3 protein: CASRWVGETQYF
CDR3 DNA: TGTGCCAGCAGATGGGTAGGAGAGACCCAGTACTTC

V gene: TRBV7-6
J gene: TRBJ2-7
D gene: .
clone size: .
CDR3 protein: CASSLAGGFDEQYF
CDR3 DNA: TGTGCCAGCAGCTTAGCCGGAGGGTTCGACGAGCAGTACTTC

V gene: TRBV7-3
J gene: TRBJ2-5
D gene: TRBD2
clone size: .
CDR3 protein: CASSLLGLAGVETQYF
CDR3 DNA: TGTGCCAGCAGCCTCCTCGGCCTAGCGGGGGTGGAGACCCAGTACTTC

V gene: TRBV10-3
J gene: TRBJ2-1
D gene: .
clone size: few
CDR3 protein: CAISEFSGDEQFF
CDR3 DNA: TGTGCCATCAGTGAGTTTAGTGGCGATGAGCAGTTCTTC

V gene: TRBV4-3
J gene: TRBJ2-3
D gene: TRBD2
clone size: .
CDR3 protein: CASSQEAGGLSTDTQYF
CDR3 DNA: TGCGCCAGCAGCCAAGAGGCGGGAGGGCTCAGCACAGATACGCAGTATTTT

V gene: TRBV7-9
J gene: TRBJ2-1
D gene: TRBD1
clone size: .
CDR3 protein: CASSAGQGAEFF
CDR3 DNA: TGTGCCAGCAGCGCGGGACAGGGGGCTGAGTTCTTC

V gene: TRBV20-1
J gene: TRBJ2-2
D gene: TRBD2
clone size: few
CDR3 protein: CSAKVAGRSRTGELFF
CDR3 DNA: TGCAGTGCAAAGGTAGCGGGAAGATCAAGAACCGGGGAGCTGTTTTTT